The next 3 T cell receptor beta chains were all read from a single sample in a study of response to subunit inactivated influenza vaccine. TCRdb called the RT-PCR reads again in MiXCR, with one record for every CDR3 protein. The sample lists hundreds of thousands of distinct CDR3 sequences; around 15% were seen once. Sequencing was performed on PBMCs from blood, taken around 15 days before vaccination. These receptors came from a man in his forties or fifties who received an inactivated influenza vaccine.

This chain links TRBV4-1 with TRBJ2-2, with 7 bases identical to TRBD1. Germline V gene sequence: CDR1 MGHRA, CDR2 YSYEKL. This CDR3 has 15 residues. The junction had 6 bases not matched to a gene; V was cut back by 6 bases and J by 2 bases. CDR3 nucleotide sequence: TGCGCCAGCAGAAACCGACAGGGCAACACCGGGGAGCTGTTTTTT. Protein: CASRNRQGNTGELFF.

This clonotype occurred many times. The gene calls are TRBV12-3 or TRBV12-4 and TRBJ2-2; D gene uncertain. The CDR3 is made up of 11 amino acids. Trimming removed 4 bases at V and 6 bases at J, with 3 bases between. CDR3 region: CASSYPGELFF. CDR3 nucleotides: TGTGCCAGCAGTTACCCCGGGGAGCTGTTTTTT.

V usage is TRBV4-3 and J usage is TRBJ2-1; D may be TRBD2 (6 bases). The CDR3 has 16 residues. Trimming stripped 0 bases from V and 0 bases from J, with 9 bases between. Germline assignment: CDR1 LGHNA and CDR2 YSLEER. For the CDR3, the DNA is TGCGCCAGCAGCCAAGATGCTAGCGCCTCCTACAATGAGCAGTTCTTC. This translates into CASSQDASASYNEQFF.